The entry below gives a single T cell receptor beta chain sequence along with its context. What it recognizes is unknown. The sample belongs to a study of OX40 agonist ivuxolimab in advanced cancers. Study-level information: Those enrolled were roughly 80% male, with a mean age of roughly 62 years and ages from 23 to 79. Study-level points and caveats: Among the lowest peripheral clonal expansion occurred in 0.1-3.0 mg/kg partial responders. Clonal expansion by week 6 occurred in CD4+ and CD8+ blood T cells (at 0.1 to 3.0 mg/kg).

The length of the CDR3 is 14 residues. Germline-derived CDR1 and CDR2 are SGHNT and YYREEE (reference sequence). V lost 3 bases to trimming and J lost 5 bases; unmatched junction nucleotides: 5. Clones were sequenced by immunoSEQ multiplex PCR, and TCRdb holds only the in-frame ones, with some missing. The table records 37,000 or so clones, less than 85% of them present only once. The TCR was taken from an adult with an advanced solid tumor such as melanoma, head and neck, liver or kidney cancer. This sequence joins TRBV5-4 and TRBJ2-3; 8 nucleotides align to TRBD2. The source material was CD4+ or CD8+ T cells sorted from blood, sampled in a trial of the OX40 agonist ivuxolimab. The CDR3 DNA reads TGTGCCAGCAGCTCTGGACTAGCAGAAGATACGCAGTATTTT. Its protein product is CASSSGLAEDTQYF.